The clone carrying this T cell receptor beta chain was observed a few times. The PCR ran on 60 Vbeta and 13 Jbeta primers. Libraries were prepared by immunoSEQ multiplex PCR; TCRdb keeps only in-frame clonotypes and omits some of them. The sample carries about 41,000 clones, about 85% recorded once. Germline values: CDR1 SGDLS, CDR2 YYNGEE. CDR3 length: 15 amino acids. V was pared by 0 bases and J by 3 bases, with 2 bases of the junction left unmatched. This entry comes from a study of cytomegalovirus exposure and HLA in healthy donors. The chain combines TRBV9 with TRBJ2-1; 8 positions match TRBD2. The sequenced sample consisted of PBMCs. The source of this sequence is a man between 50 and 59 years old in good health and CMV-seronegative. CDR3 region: CASSVDSGVYNEQFF. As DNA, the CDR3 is TGTGCCAGCAGCGTAGATAGCGGGGTCTACAATGAGCAGTTCTTC.